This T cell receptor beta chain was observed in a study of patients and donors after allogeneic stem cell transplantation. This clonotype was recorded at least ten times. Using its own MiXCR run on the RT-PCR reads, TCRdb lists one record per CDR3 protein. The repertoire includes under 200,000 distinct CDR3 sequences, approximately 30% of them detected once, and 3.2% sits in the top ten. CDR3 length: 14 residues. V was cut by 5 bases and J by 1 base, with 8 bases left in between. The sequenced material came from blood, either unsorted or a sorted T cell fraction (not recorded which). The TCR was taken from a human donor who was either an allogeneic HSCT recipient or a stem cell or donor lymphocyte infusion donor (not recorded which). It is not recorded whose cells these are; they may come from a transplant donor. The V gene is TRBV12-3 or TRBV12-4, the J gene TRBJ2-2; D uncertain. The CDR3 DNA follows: TGTGCCAGCAGTGGGTCAGAGAACACCGGGGAGCTGTTTTTT. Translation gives CASSGSENTGELFF.